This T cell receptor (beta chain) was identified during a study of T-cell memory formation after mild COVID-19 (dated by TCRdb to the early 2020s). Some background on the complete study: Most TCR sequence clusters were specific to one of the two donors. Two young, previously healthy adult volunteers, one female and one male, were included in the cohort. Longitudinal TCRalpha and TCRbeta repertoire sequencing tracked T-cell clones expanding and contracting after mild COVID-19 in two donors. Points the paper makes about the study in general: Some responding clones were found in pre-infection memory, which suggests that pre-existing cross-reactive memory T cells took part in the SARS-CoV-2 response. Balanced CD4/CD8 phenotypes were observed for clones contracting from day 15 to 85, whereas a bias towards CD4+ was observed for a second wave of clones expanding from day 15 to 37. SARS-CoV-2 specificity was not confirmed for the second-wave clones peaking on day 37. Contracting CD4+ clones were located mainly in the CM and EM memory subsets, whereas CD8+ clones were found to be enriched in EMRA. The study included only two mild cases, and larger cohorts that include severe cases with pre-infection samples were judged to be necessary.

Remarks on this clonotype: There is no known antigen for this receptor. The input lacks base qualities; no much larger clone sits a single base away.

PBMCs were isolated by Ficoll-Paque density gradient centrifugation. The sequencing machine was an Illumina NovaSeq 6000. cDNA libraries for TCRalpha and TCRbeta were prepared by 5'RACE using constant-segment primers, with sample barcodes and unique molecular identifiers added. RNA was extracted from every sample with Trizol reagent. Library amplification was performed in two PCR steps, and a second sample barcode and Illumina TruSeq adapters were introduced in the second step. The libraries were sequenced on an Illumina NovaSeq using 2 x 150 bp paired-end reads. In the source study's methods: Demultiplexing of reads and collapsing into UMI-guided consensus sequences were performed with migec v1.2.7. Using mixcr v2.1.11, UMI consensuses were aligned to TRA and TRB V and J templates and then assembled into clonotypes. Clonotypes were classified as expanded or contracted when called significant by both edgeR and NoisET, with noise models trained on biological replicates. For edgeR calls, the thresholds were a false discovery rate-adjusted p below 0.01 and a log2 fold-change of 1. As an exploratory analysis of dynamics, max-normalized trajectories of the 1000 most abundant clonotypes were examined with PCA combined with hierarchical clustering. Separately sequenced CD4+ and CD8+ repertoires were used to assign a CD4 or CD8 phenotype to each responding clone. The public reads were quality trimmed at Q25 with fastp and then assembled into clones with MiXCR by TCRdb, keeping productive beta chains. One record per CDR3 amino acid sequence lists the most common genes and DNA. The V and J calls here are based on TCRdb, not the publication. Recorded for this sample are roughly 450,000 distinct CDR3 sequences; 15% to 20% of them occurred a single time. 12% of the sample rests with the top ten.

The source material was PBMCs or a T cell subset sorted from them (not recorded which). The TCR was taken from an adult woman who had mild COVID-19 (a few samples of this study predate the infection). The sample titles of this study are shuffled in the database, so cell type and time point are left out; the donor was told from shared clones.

Here is the DNA: TGTGCCAGCAGCCTGTATGAGAACTCCTACAATGAGCAGTTCTTC. Its protein is CASSLYENSYNEQFF. The sequence joins TRBV4-2 to TRBJ2-1; no D segment can be confidently identified. The CDR3 measures 15 amino acids from cysteine to phenylalanine. The read is trimmed to its CDR3 DNA, 45 bases read in frame from base 1. The V end loses 4 bases and the J end loses 0 bases, and a stretch of 10 bases separates them. Per the germline V gene, LGHNA is the CDR1 and YNFKEQ is the CDR2.